These T cell receptor beta chains were read from a single sample in a study of T cells in Graves' hyperthyroidism and ophthalmopathy. TCRdb itself ran the multiplex PCR reads through MiXCR, one entry per CDR3 protein. The sample consists of about 360,000 distinct CDR3 sequences, approximately 25% of them appearing once. The specimen was blood. Receptors were obtained from a man in his fifties with Graves' hyperthyroidism. CDR3s include the opening cysteine and the closing phenylalanine or tryptophan. A D gene is named only where the DNA matches it firmly. Part of the rows lack a size; the others show once, few, many or a class for expanded clones.

size	V	D	J	CDR3	DNA
NA	TRBV7-9	TRBD2	TRBJ2-5	CASSPTSGQQETQYF	TGTGCCAGCAGCCCAACTAGCGGACAACAAGAGACCCAGTACTTC
NA	TRBV3-1	NA	TRBJ1-1	CASSQGGVSPDGNTEAFF	TGTGCCAGCAGCCAAGGGGGGGTGTCACCCGACGGTAACACTGAAGCTTTCTTT
few	TRBV29-1	NA	TRBJ2-5	CSVVGGTETQYF	TGCAGCGTGGTCGGGGGAACAGAGACCCAGTACTTC
many	TRBV20-1	TRBD1	TRBJ1-2	CSATQGADYGYTF	TGCAGTGCTACGCAGGGGGCCGACTATGGCTACACCTTC
many	TRBV12-3/TRBV12-4	NA	TRBJ2-7	CASGLLTGMGEQYF	TGTGCCAGCGGCCTCCTCACGGGGATGGGCGAGCAGTACTTC
NA	TRBV27	NA	TRBJ2-2	CASSLYSKGDTGELFF	TGTGCCAGCAGTTTATACTCCAAGGGGGACACCGGGGAGCTGTTTTTT
NA	TRBV24-1	TRBD2	TRBJ2-3	CATSDYGGGTDTQYF	TGTGCCACCAGTGATTACGGGGGAGGGACAGATACGCAGTATTTT
few	TRBV7-9	NA	TRBJ2-1	CASSLVSGTEQFF	TGTGCCAGCAGCTTAGTCTCCGGGACAGAGCAGTTCTTC
NA	TRBV6-5	TRBD1	TRBJ1-6	CASSYTPGQGSPLHF	TGTGCCAGCAGTTACACACCGGGACAGGGTTCACCCCTCCACTTT
NA	TRBV2	TRBD2	TRBJ2-7	CASLTSGQYEQYF	TGTGCCAGCCTGACTAGCGGACAATACGAGCAGTACTTC
few	TRBV3-1	NA	TRBJ1-1	CASSRLGLNTEAFF	TGTGCCAGCAGCCGACTGGGGTTGAACACTGAAGCTTTCTTT
NA	TRBV30	NA	TRBJ2-2	CAWSWEGELFF	TGTGCCTGGAGCTGGGAAGGGGAGCTGTTTTTT
NA	TRBV12-3/TRBV12-4	NA	TRBJ2-7	CASSPGKTYEQYF	TGTGCCAGCAGTCCCGGTAAGACCTACGAGCAGTACTTC
NA	TRBV19	TRBD2	TRBJ2-2	CASNLLAGGAGELFF	TGTGCCAGTAACCTACTAGCGGGAGGTGCCGGGGAGCTGTTTTTT
NA	TRBV12-3/TRBV12-4	TRBD1	TRBJ1-2	CASRGTGGRVGYTF	TGTGCCAGCAGGGGGACAGGGGGAAGGGTTGGCTACACCTTC
few	TRBV20-1	TRBD1	TRBJ2-1	CSARDPGGASGEQFF	TGCAGTGCTAGAGATCCAGGGGGCGCGTCAGGTGAGCAGTTCTTC
few	TRBV3-1	NA	TRBJ1-1	CASSRQAGNTEAFF	TGTGCCAGCAGCCGACAGGCGGGGAACACTGAAGCTTTCTTT
few	TRBV25-1	NA	TRBJ2-7	CASSEYMTGRGYEQYF	TGTGCCAGCAGTGAATATATGACAGGGAGGGGCTACGAGCAGTACTTC
NA	TRBV30	TRBD2	TRBJ2-2	CAHLGGTSDTGELFF	TGTGCCCACCTTGGGGGGACTAGCGACACCGGGGAGCTGTTTTTT
few	TRBV12-5	NA	TRBJ1-1	CASGLVLGSGNTEAFF	TGTGCTAGTGGTTTGGTACTTGGTTCCGGGAACACTGAAGCTTTCTTT
few	TRBV7-6	TRBD1	TRBJ1-2	CASSLVVRGGRGQVDGYTF	TGTGCCAGCAGCTTAGTGGTCCGGGGTGGCAGGGGGCAAGTAGATGGCTACACCTTC
NA	TRBV7-3	TRBD2	TRBJ2-2	CASSSGTSGSSTGELFF	TGTGCCAGCAGCTCCGGGACTAGCGGGAGTTCCACCGGGGAGCTGTTTTTT
many	TRBV3-1	NA	TRBJ2-5	CASRHTGSGETQYF	TGTGCCAGCAGACATACAGGGAGTGGAGAGACCCAGTACTTC
many	TRBV6-2/TRBV6-3	NA	TRBJ2-7	CASSQPAGVSYEQYF	TGTGCCAGCAGTCAGCCCGCAGGGGTCTCCTACGAGCAGTACTTC
many	TRBV27	NA	TRBJ2-3	CASSFRVVGTDTQYF	TGTGCCAGCAGTTTTAGAGTGGTTGGCACAGATACGCAGTATTTT
few	TRBV15	TRBD2	TRBJ2-5	CATSTGRLGTRQETQYF	TGTGCCACCAGCACAGGGAGATTAGGGACTAGACAAGAGACCCAGTACTTC
few	TRBV12-3/TRBV12-4	NA	TRBJ2-7	CASSMGRSSYEQYF	TGTGCCAGCAGTATGGGACGGAGCTCCTACGAGCAGTACTTC
NA	TRBV11-1	NA	TRBJ2-1	CASSLGRTTYNEQFF	TGTGCCAGCAGCTTAGGCAGGACTACCTACAATGAGCAGTTCTTC
NA	TRBV7-2	NA	TRBJ2-1	CASSLEVWTEQFF	TGTGCCAGCAGCTTAGAGGTTTGGACTGAGCAGTTCTTC
few	TRBV10-3	NA	TRBJ2-7	CAIMGSNEQYF	TGTGCCATCATGGGTAGCAACGAGCAGTACTTC
NA	TRBV5-1	TRBD1	TRBJ1-1	CASSSGQEDTEAFF	TGCGCCAGCAGCTCGGGACAGGAGGACACTGAAGCTTTCTTT
NA	TRBV5-1	NA	TRBJ2-5	CASSLAIRGETQYF	TGCGCCAGCAGCTTGGCCATTAGGGGGGAGACCCAGTACTTC
many	TRBV11-2	TRBD2	TRBJ2-1	CASSDRAGGYNEQFF	TGTGCCAGCAGCGATAGGGCGGGAGGGTACAATGAGCAGTTCTTC
NA	TRBV3-1	NA	TRBJ2-1	CASSGQSNEQFF	TGTGCCAGCAGCGGCCAGTCCAATGAGCAGTTCTTC
few	TRBV29-1	TRBD1	TRBJ2-7	CSVEDLGQGAPGEQYF	TGCAGCGTTGAGGACCTAGGGCAGGGGGCGCCTGGCGAGCAGTACTTC
few	TRBV6-1	TRBD1	TRBJ2-7	CASSLRGGTGSYEQYF	TGTGCCAGCAGCCTCCGTGGCGGGACAGGGTCCTACGAGCAGTACTTC
NA	TRBV19	NA	TRBJ2-2	CASSLPQGLSEAGELFF	TGTGCCAGTAGTCTCCCACAGGGACTGAGTGAGGCCGGGGAGCTGTTTTTT
NA	TRBV18	TRBD2	TRBJ2-7	CASSPQVAGVVYEQYF	TGTGCCAGCTCACCACAGGTCGCGGGAGTTGTCTACGAGCAGTACTTC
NA	TRBV19	TRBD1	TRBJ2-7	CASSMGTGGHEQYF	TGTGCCAGTAGTATGGGGACAGGGGGCCACGAGCAGTACTTC
NA	TRBV30	NA	TRBJ2-6	CAWSDGGANVLTF	TGTGCCTGGAGTGATGGTGGGGCCAACGTCCTGACTTTC
few	TRBV29-1	TRBD2	TRBJ2-3	CSTKPGLGTDTQYF	TGCAGCACAAAACCGGGACTAGGTACAGATACGCAGTATTTT
NA	TRBV12-3/TRBV12-4	NA	TRBJ2-5	CASSGLGGAPEAQYF	TGTGCCAGCAGTGGGCTCGGGGGAGCGCCCGAAGCCCAGTACTTC
few	TRBV20-1	NA	TRBJ2-7	CSATERAHGYEQYF	TGCAGTGCTACAGAGCGGGCCCATGGCTACGAGCAGTACTTC
few	TRBV27	TRBD1	TRBJ1-1	CASSLGTGSAEAFF	TGTGCCAGCAGTTTAGGGACAGGGTCGGCTGAAGCTTTCTTT
NA	TRBV19	NA	TRBJ2-3	CVSSSNYGSTDTQYF	TGTGTCAGTAGTTCCAACTACGGGAGCACAGATACGCAGTATTTT
once	TRBV20-1	NA	TRBJ2-4	CSARGSKNIQYF	TGCAGTGCTAGAGGATCCAAAAACATTCAGTACTTC
NA	TRBV29-1	NA	TRBJ2-1	CSVEQLAYNEQFF	TGCAGCGTTGAGCAACTAGCATACAATGAGCAGTTCTTC
few	TRBV7-9	NA	TRBJ2-7	CASSFGEPAPYEQYF	TGTGCCAGCAGCTTCGGGGAGCCTGCTCCCTACGAGCAGTACTTC
NA	TRBV15	TRBD2	TRBJ2-3	CATSRDQAGGLFTDTQYF	TGTGCCACCAGCAGAGATCAAGCGGGGGGGCTCTTCACAGATACGCAGTATTTT
NA	TRBV2	TRBD2	TRBJ2-1	CASKRLAGGGNEQFF	TGTGCCAGCAAACGACTAGCGGGAGGGGGCAATGAGCAGTTCTTC
NA	TRBV20-1	NA	TRBJ1-2	CSASKGNYGYTF	TGCAGTGCTTCCAAAGGGAACTATGGCTACACCTTC
many	TRBV20-1	TRBD1	TRBJ2-7	CSAKRPPEDRVGYEQYF	TGCAGTGCTAAACGACCGCCGGAGGACAGGGTTGGGTACGAGCAGTACTTC
NA	TRBV10-3	TRBD1	TRBJ2-5	CATRTGTGVAETQYF	TGTGCCACCAGAACCGGGACAGGGGTAGCGGAGACCCAGTACTTC
NA	TRBV6-1	NA	TRBJ1-1	CASTRMLPNTEAFF	TGTGCCAGCACCAGAATGCTGCCGAACACTGAAGCTTTCTTT
NA	TRBV7-3	TRBD1	TRBJ2-1	CASSDRDRVNNEQFF	TGTGCCAGCAGCGACCGGGACAGGGTCAACAATGAGCAGTTCTTC
NA	TRBV2	TRBD1	TRBJ1-2	CASSYTGVNYGYTF	TGTGCCAGCAGTTACACAGGGGTTAACTATGGCTACACCTTC
NA	TRBV6-1	TRBD1	TRBJ1-5	CASNPGQGLGMGNQPQHF	TGTGCCAGCAACCCAGGACAGGGTTTGGGTATGGGCAATCAGCCCCAGCATTTT